This TCR beta chain was documented in a study of CD8 T cell repertoires and HIV-1 epitope variants. The CDR3 is made up of 12 amino acids. Trimming took off 1 base at V and 5 bases at J, with 5 bases between the two ends. From germline, CDR1 is SGHTA and CDR2 FQGNSA. Assay: immunoSEQ multiplex PCR; the TCRdb copy retains only in-frame clones and omits some. Here the sample spans 80,000 to 95,000 clones, roughly 80% being singletons. This chain joins TRBV7-2 and TRBJ2-5; unclear D gene. This TCR came from a male donor with HIV. The sequencing input was uncultured baseline CD8+ T cells from peripheral blood mononuclear cells (PBMCs). The CDR3 sequence: CASSLVTETQYF. The DNA for the CDR3 is TGTGCCAGCAGCTTAGTTACGGAGACCCAGTACTTC.